The 7 T cell receptor beta chains in this list originate from one sample, sequenced in a study of OX40 agonist ivuxolimab in advanced cancers. Sequenced by immunoSEQ multiplex PCR; TCRdb stores in-frame clones only, minus some. The data contain 90,000 to 100,000 clones, about 88% of them seen just once; the ten biggest clones take up around 0.8%. The sample in question was CD4+ or CD8+ T cells sorted from blood, obtained in a trial of the OX40 agonist ivuxolimab. These receptor sequences come from an adult with an advanced solid tumor such as melanoma, head and neck, liver or kidney cancer.

The DNA for the CDR3 is TGTGCCAGCAGCCCTCGGGACAGGAGATCCTTCACAGATACGCAGTATTTT. Its protein product is CASSPRDRRSFTDTQYF. The chain uses TRBV7-6 and TRBJ2-3; 8 bases agree with TRBD1. Germline V gene lookup returns CDR1 SGHVS and CDR2 FNYEAQ. The CDR3 spans 17 residues. V dropped 5 bases and J dropped 2; count of bases not matched to a gene: 12.

This sequence joins TRBV11-2 and TRBJ2-1; 9 nucleotides align to TRBD1. The CDR3 extends over 15 amino acids. V dropped 2 bases and J dropped 4; count of bases not matched to a gene: 3. Germline V gives CDR1 SGHAT, CDR2 FQNNGV. Here the CDR3 DNA reads TGTGCCAGCAGCTTAAGGACAGGGGAATACAATGAGCAGTTCTTC. This encodes CASSLRTGEYNEQFF.

This chain connects TRBV29-1 to TRBJ2-1; D gene ambiguous. The CDR3 extends over 13 amino acids. Per the germline V gene, CDR1 is SQVTM and CDR2 is ANQGSEA. Trimming pared 6 bases from V and 0 bases from J, leaving 9 bases between. CDR3 DNA sequence: TGCAGCGTGGGAATTAGCTCCTACAATGAGCAGTTCTTC. This codes for CSVGISSYNEQFF.

V is TRBV30 and J is TRBJ2-2; 7 nucleotides match TRBD1. Germline loops: CDR1 GTSNPN, CDR2 SVGIG (reference sequence). Unmatched junction bases numbered 8, after V lost 5 bases and J lost 5 bases. The CDR3 length is 14 residues. CDR3 amino acids: CAWATGLATGELFF. The CDR3 region has the DNA TGTGCCTGGGCGACAGGGCTCGCGACCGGGGAGCTGTTTTTT.

The chain joins TRBV6-5 to TRBJ1-2; D remains unclear. Trimming pared 6 bases from V and 5 bases from J, leaving 13 bases between. This CDR3 region has 13 residues. In germline, CDR1 is MNHEY, CDR2 SVGAGI. CDR3 nucleotide sequence: TGTGCCAGCAGGGAGCCGAAACAATATGGCTACACCTTC. Amino acid sequence: CASREPKQYGYTF.

The chain uses TRBV6-5 and TRBJ1-2, with TRBD1 as a possible D gene (5 bases). CDR1 MNHEY and CDR2 SVGAGI come from the germline V gene. The length of the CDR3 is 12 residues. V was cut by 7 bases and J by 2 bases, with 8 bases left in between. CDR3 residues: CASKGSNYGYTF. Written as DNA, the CDR3 is TGTGCCAGCAAGGGGTCGAACTATGGCTACACCTTC.

This sequence joins TRBV2 and TRBJ2-5; D uncertain. This CDR3 region has 12 residues. Trimming left V 6 bases short and J 3 bases short, with 8 bases between. Germline CDR1 SNHLY, CDR2 FYNNEI. CDR3 residues: CASSWAEETQYF. The CDR3 region has the DNA TGTGCCAGCAGCTGGGCCGAAGAGACCCAGTACTTC.